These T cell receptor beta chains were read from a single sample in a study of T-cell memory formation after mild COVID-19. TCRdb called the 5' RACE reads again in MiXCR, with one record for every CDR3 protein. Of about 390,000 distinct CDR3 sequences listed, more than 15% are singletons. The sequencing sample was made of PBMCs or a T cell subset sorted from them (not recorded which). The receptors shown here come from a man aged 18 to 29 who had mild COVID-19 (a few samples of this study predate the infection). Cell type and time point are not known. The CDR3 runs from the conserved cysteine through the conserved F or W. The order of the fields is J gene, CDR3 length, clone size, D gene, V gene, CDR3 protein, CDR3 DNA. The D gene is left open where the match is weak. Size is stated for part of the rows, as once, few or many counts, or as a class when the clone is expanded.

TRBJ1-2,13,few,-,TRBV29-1,CSVRPGADYGYTF,TGCAGCGTACGCCCCGGGGCCGACTATGGCTACACCTTC
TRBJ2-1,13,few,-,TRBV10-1,CASSGARGGEQFF,TGCGCCAGCAGTGGGGCCCGAGGCGGTGAGCAGTTCTTC
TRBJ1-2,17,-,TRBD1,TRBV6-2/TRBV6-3,CASSPRSRTGTGGGYTF,TGTGCCAGCAGTCCCCGATCCCGTACCGGGACAGGGGGTGGCTACACCTTC
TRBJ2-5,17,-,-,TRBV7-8,CASSPGMSGSPQETQYF,TGTGCCAGCAGCCCTGGGATGTCAGGATCCCCGCAAGAGACCCAGTACTTC
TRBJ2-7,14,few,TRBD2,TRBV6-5,CASSYGGRSYEQYF,TGTGCCAGCAGTTATGGCGGGAGATCCTACGAGCAGTACTTC
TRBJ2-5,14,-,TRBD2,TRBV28,CASTLGTSEETQYF,TGTGCCAGCACCCTCGGGACTAGCGAAGAGACCCAGTACTTC
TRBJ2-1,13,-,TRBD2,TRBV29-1,CSVPEGLVGQQFF,TGCAGCGTCCCAGAGGGACTAGTTGGGCAGCAGTTCTTC
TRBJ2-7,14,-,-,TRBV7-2,CATRLLLSSYEQYF,TGTGCCACCCGGTTGCTCCTGAGCTCCTACGAGCAGTACTTC
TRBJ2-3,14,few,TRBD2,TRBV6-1,CASQRGGSTDTQYF,TGTGCCAGCCAGCGGGGGGGCAGCACAGATACGCAGTATTTT
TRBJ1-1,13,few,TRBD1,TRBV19,CASSQGAYTEAFF,TGTGCCAGTAGTCAGGGGGCCTACACTGAAGCTTTCTTT
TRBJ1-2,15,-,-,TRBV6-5,CASCSSGEGHIGYTF,TGTGCCAGCTGTAGTTCGGGAGAGGGGCACATTGGCTACACCTTC
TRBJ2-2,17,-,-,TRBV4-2,CASSQEAWGTNTGELFF,TGTGCCAGCAGCCAAGAGGCGTGGGGGACGAACACCGGGGAGCTGTTTTTT
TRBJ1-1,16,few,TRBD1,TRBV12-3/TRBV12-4,CASIRATGGVNTEAFF,TGTGCCAGCATCCGAGCGACAGGGGGAGTGAACACTGAAGCTTTCTTT
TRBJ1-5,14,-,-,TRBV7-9,CASSLEEGEQPQHF,TGTGCCAGCAGCTTAGAGGAGGGGGAACAGCCCCAGCATTTT
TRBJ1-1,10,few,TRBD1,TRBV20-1,CSAQGGEAFF,TGCAGTGCTCAGGGGGGAGAAGCTTTCTTT
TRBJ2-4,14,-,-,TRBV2,CASRLLVGGNIQYF,TGTGCCAGCAGACTACTGGTCGGTGGAAACATTCAGTACTTC
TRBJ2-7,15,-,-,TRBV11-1,CASSLVQDTTYEQYF,TGTGCCAGCAGCTTAGTCCAGGACACCACCTACGAGCAGTACTTC
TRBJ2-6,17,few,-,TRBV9,CASSVAGQGAGANVLTF,TGTGCCAGCAGCGTAGCGGGACAAGGGGCTGGGGCCAACGTCCTGACTTTC
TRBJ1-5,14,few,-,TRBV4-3,CASSQDTGAQPQHF,TGCGCCAGCAGCCAAGATACCGGGGCGCAGCCCCAGCATTTT
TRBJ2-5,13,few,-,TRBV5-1,CASSPISWETQYF,TGCGCCAGCAGCCCCATCAGTTGGGAGACCCAGTACTTC
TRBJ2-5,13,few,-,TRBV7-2,CASSSSQWETQYF,TGTGCCAGCAGCTCCAGCCAGTGGGAGACCCAGTACTTC
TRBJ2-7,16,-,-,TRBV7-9,CASSLGGNHPPYEQYF,TGTGCCAGCAGCTTAGGGGGGAACCACCCCCCCTACGAGCAGTACTTC
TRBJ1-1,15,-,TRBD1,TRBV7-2,CASSYLTGLYPEAFF,TGTGCCAGCAGTTACTTGACAGGGTTGTATCCTGAAGCTTTCTTT
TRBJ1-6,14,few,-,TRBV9,CASSVDNSGAPLHF,TGTGCCAGCAGCGTAGACAATTCCGGCGCACCCCTCCACTTT
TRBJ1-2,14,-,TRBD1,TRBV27,CASSPDRQLGGYTF,TGTGCCAGCAGCCCGGACAGGCAGTTGGGGGGCTACACCTTC
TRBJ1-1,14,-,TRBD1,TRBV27,CASSPGGAYTEAFF,TGTGCCAGCAGTCCAGGGGGCGCCTACACTGAAGCTTTCTTT
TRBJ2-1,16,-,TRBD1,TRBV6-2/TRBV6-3,CASRPQGAGNSREQFF,TGTGCCAGCAGACCACAGGGGGCAGGCAATTCGCGTGAGCAGTTCTTC
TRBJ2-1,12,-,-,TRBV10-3,CAIRRAGDEQFF,TGTGCCATCAGGCGCGCCGGGGATGAGCAGTTCTTC
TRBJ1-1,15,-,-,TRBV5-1,CASSPAWNGNTEAFF,TGCGCCAGCAGCCCCGCCTGGAACGGGAACACTGAAGCTTTCTTT
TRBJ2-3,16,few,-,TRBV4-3,CASSPAVSGPPDTQYF,TGCGCCAGCAGCCCGGCGGTATCAGGGCCCCCAGATACGCAGTATTTT
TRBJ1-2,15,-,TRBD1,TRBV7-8,CASSYGYGTGDGYTF,TGTGCCAGCAGCTACGGCTATGGGACAGGCGATGGCTACACCTTC
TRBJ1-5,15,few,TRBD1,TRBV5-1,CASSSGQGNNQPQHF,TGCGCCAGCAGCTCGGGACAGGGGAACAATCAGCCCCAGCATTTT
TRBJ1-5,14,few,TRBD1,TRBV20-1,CSARVGTGGEPQHF,TGCAGTGCTAGAGTCGGGACAGGGGGTGAGCCCCAGCATTTT
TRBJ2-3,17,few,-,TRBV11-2,CASSLGRVGWDTDTQYF,TGTGCCAGCAGCTTAGGAAGGGTGGGGTGGGACACAGATACGCAGTATTTT
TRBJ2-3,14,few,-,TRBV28,CASSFSGDADTQYF,TGTGCCAGCAGTTTTTCGGGTGATGCCGATACGCAGTATTTT
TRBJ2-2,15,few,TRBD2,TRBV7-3,CASSSSGGDTGELFF,TGTGCCAGCAGCTCTAGCGGGGGCGACACCGGGGAGCTGTTTTTT
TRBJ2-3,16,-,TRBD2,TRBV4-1,CASSLTPSGGVDTQYF,TGCGCCAGCAGCCTAACTCCTAGCGGGGGGGTGGATACGCAGTATTTT
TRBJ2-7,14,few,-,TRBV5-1,CASSLIPGNYEQYF,TGCGCCAGCAGCTTGATACCGGGGAACTACGAGCAGTACTTC
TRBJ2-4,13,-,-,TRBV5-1,CASSFDQRNIQYF,TGCGCCAGCAGCTTTGACCAGAGAAACATTCAGTACTTC
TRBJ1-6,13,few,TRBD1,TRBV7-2,CASSLARGSPLHF,TGTGCCAGCAGCTTAGCCAGGGGGTCACCCCTCCACTTT
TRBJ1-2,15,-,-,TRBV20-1,CSARAWIERNYGYTF,TGCAGTGCTAGAGCCTGGATCGAACGTAACTATGGCTACACCTTC
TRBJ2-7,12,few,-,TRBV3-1,CASSRVEGEQYF,TGTGCCAGCAGCCGGGTGGAAGGCGAGCAGTACTTC
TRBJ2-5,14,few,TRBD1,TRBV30,CAWCRGPLGETQYF,TGTGCCTGGTGTAGGGGGCCCCTCGGAGAGACCCAGTACTTC
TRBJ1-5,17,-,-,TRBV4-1,CASSQGYVGVSNQPQHF,TGCGCCAGCAGCCAAGGGTATGTCGGGGTCTCCAATCAGCCCCAGCATTTT
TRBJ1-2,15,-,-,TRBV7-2,CASSLEGPNSYGYTF,TGTGCCAGCAGCTTAGAAGGGCCCAATAGCTATGGCTACACCTTC
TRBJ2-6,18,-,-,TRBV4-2,CASSQEGPGRSGANVLTF,TGTGCCAGCAGCCAAGAAGGCCCAGGGCGCTCTGGGGCCAACGTCCTGACTTTC
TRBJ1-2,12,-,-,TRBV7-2,CARRGGAQGYTF,TGTGCCAGACGGGGGGGGGCGCAGGGCTACACCTTC
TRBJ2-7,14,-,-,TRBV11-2,CASSSRIGSYEQYF,TGTGCCAGCAGCTCACGAATTGGGTCCTACGAGCAGTACTTC
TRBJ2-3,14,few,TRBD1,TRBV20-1,CSALPGGTTDTQYF,TGCAGTGCTCTCCCAGGGGGTACGACAGATACGCAGTATTTT
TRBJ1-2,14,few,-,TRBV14,CASSQAVGFYGYTF,TGTGCCAGCAGCCAAGCGGTGGGGTTCTATGGCTACACCTTC
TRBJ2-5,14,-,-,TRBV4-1,CASSGENTGETQYF,TGCGCCAGCAGCGGTGAGAACACCGGAGAGACCCAGTACTTC
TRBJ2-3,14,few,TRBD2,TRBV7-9,CASTSGGIPDTQYF,TGTGCCAGCACTAGCGGGGGGATCCCAGATACGCAGTATTTT
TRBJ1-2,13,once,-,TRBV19,CASGQLTNYGYTF,TGTGCAAGCGGACAGCTAACTAACTATGGCTACACCTTC
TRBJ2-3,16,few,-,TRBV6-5,CASHTARDLLTDTQYF,TGTGCCAGCCATACCGCCCGGGACTTGCTCACAGATACGCAGTATTTT
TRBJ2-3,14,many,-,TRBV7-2,CASSLAPAGDTQYF,TGTGCCAGCAGCTTAGCGCCCGCGGGAGATACGCAGTATTTT
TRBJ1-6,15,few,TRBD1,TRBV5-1,CASREPGTGFTPLHF,TGCGCCAGCCGCGAACCCGGGACAGGTTTCACACCCCTCCACTTT
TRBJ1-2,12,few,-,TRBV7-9,CASSLGSRAWTF,TGTGCCAGCAGCTTAGGGTCCAGGGCTTGGACCTTC
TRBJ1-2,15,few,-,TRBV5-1,CASSAVSQGNYGYTF,TGCGCCAGCAGCGCCGTGTCCCAGGGGAACTATGGCTACACCTTC
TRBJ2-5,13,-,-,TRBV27,CASVPRNGETQYF,TGTGCCAGCGTACCTCGGAACGGGGAGACCCAGTACTTC